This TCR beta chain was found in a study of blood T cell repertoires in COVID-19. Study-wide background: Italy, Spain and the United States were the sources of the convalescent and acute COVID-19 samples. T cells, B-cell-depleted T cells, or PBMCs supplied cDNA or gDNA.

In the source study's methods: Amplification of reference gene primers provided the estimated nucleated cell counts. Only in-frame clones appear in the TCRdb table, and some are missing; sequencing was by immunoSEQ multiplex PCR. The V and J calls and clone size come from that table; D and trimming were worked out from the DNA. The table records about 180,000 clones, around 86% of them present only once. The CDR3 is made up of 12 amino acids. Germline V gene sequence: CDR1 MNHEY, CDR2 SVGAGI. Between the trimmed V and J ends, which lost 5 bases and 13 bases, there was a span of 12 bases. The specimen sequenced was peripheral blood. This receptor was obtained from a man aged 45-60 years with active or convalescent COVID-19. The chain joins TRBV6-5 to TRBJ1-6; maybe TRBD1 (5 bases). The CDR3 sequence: CASSPQGSPLHF. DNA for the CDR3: TGTGCCAGCAGTCCTCAGGGCTCCCCCCTCCACTTT.